The clone carrying this TCR beta chain was seen more than once but under ten times. Per sample, extraction of total RNA gave at least 5 micrograms in every case. The sample originates from a study of blood T cells in healthy people across ages. Study details: Template switching recovered approximately one barcoded beta molecule for every two T cells.

Per germline, CDR1 ENHRY and CDR2 SYGVKD. With 3 bases removed from V and 5 bases from J, the gap between germline ends came to 16 bases. The CDR3 totals 15 residues. With a J-beta primer mix and a sample-barcoded 5' primer, a second PCR ran roughly 6 to 11 cycles. Template switching added a 12-random-nucleotide identifier to every cDNA molecule. No fewer than 2.5 million CDR3-containing paired-end reads came from each sample. TCRdb reanalysed the 5' RACE reads using MiXCR and keeps one entry per CDR3 protein. The sample gives around 690,000 distinct CDR3 sequences, 58% of which show up once; 30% to 40% is in the top ten.

The material sequenced was blood. This chain connects TRBV10-3 to TRBJ2-5, with D possibly called TRBD1 or TRBD2 (6 bases each). This clonotype was sampled from a man in his 60s in good health. The chain's CDR3 is CAISDPTGGLETQYF. Written as DNA, the CDR3 is TGTGCCATCAGTGACCCGACAGGAGGGTTGGAGACCCAGTACTTC.